This T cell receptor (beta chain) was identified during a study of T cells in localized non-small cell lung cancer. Study-wide findings and caveats: A median about 50 of the top 100 tumor clones appeared in adjacent lung. Adjacent uninvolved lung tissue had the highest T cell clonality, exceeding tumor. The study linked higher blood T cell density to longer overall survival.

With 5 bases clipped from V and 5 bases from J, the junction kept 5 bases outside the gene matches. Germline-derived CDR1 and CDR2 are SGHNT and YENEEA. The CDR3 covers 15 residues. TCRdb keeps only in-frame clones here, not all; method: immunoSEQ multiplex PCR. The table has around 2,600 clones, around 25% seen once; the top ten hold 12%. Within the sample, this clone is medium-sized. Its antigen is as yet unknown. The TCR comes from a man aged 40 to 70 with stage I squamous cell lung carcinoma. This chain joins TRBV11-3 and TRBJ1-6; TRBD1 aligns across 8 bases. The specimen comprised lung tumor tissue, sampled before any cancer treatment. The CDR3 DNA sequence: TGTGCCAGCAGCCAACTGGGACAGGATAATTCACCCCTCCACTTT. Translating gives CASSQLGQDNSPLHF.